This record looks at one TCR beta chain sequence and its context. Per the authors' pipeline: Cell counts per sample came from amplifying reference gene primers. Libraries were prepared by immunoSEQ multiplex PCR; TCRdb keeps only in-frame clonotypes and omits some of them. V, J and clone size derive from that table, while D and trimming were established from the DNA sequence. The sample shows roughly 230,000 clones, around 83% of them seen only once. This specimen belongs to a study of blood T cell repertoires in COVID-19. Overall study context: Some COVID-19 samples were acute and others convalescent; all came from the United States, Italy and Spain. Sample material is recorded as cDNA or gDNA derived from T cells, B-cell-depleted T cells, or PBMCs.

Germline V CDR1 and CDR2: SGHNT, YENEEA. Trimming shortened V by 5 bases and J by 6 bases, and 14 bases separated the two germline ends. There are 13 residues in the CDR3. This sequence was found in a woman aged 45-65 years with acute or convalescent COVID-19. Sequenced sample: peripheral blood. The rearrangement joins TRBV11-3 to TRBJ2-7; D unresolved. DNA for the CDR3: TGTGCCAGCAGCCCTCGCTGGTCCAGCGAGCAGTACTTC. Amino acid sequence: CASSPRWSSEQYF.